The 5 T cell receptor beta chains reported below all come from one sample, sequenced in a study of T cells expressing NK-cell markers. Following a re-call of the 5' RACE reads, TCRdb has one entry per CDR3 protein and lacks DNA. The sample totals about 380,000 distinct CDR3 sequences; its top ten clones hold 5% to 5.5%. The sequencing sample was made of blood T cells: a sorted CD56 or NKG2C T cell subset, CD4+ or CD8+ T cells, or bulk PBMC T cells (not recorded which). The receptors here all came from a man aged 18 to 69 in good health.

The chain recombines TRBV5-1 with TRBJ2-1; no DNA is available, so the TRBD2 call from TCRdb remains unchecked. Germline V gene lookup returns CDR1 SGHRS and CDR2 YFSETQ. The CDR3 covers 15 residues. The CDR3 reads CASVLTGSPYNEQFF.

This chain joins TRBV4-1 and TRBJ2-7; TCRdb reports TRBD1, a call that lacks DNA to check it against. CDR1 is MGHRA and CDR2 is YSYEKL in the germline V gene. This CDR3 is 15 amino acids long. The CDR3 sequence is CASSPLDRDVGEQYF.

This chain uses TRBV19 with TRBJ2-7; TCRdb calls TRBD1, which cannot be checked without DNA. Germline V gene data show CDR1 as LNHDA and CDR2 as SQIVND (reference sequence). The CDR3 covers 15 residues. The CDR3: CASSLQQGANYEQYF.

This rearrangement joins TRBV7-3 to TRBJ2-1; TCRdb's D gene call, TRBD1, goes unchecked for lack of DNA. The CDR3 is 11 residues long. Per germline, CDR1 SGHTA and CDR2 FQGTGA. The CDR3 is CASGQYNEQFF.

The genes are TRBV29-1 and TRBJ1-1; the TCRdb call, TRBD1, lacks DNA for checking. The CDR3 extends over 13 amino acids. Germline V gene sequence: CDR1 SQVTM, CDR2 ANQGSEA. The CDR3 is CSVGGQVPGEAFF.